One sample yielded the 20 T cell receptor beta chains listed below, sequenced in a study of PD-L1 blockade in urothelial cancer. TCRdb keeps only in-frame clones here, not all; method: immunoSEQ multiplex PCR. The sample includes around 66,000 clones, about 90% of them seen just once. The time point: peripheral blood 6 weeks after treatment start. The sample in question was PBMCs, obtained around atezolizumab (anti-PD-L1) treatment. The source is a man between 60 and 70 years old with urothelial cancer.

V is TRBV2 and J is TRBJ1-2; 9 positions match TRBD1. Germline V lookup: CDR1 SNHLY, CDR2 FYNNEI. V shed 6 bases and J 8 bases; nucleotides not matched to a gene: 10. The CDR3 length is 14 residues. CDR3 sequence reads: CASRGTGNWGGYTF. The CDR3 bases are TGTGCCAGCAGGGGGACAGGGAATTGGGGGGGCTACACCTTC.

The V and J genes are TRBV7-3 and TRBJ2-5, with 8 bases aligning to TRBD2. Per germline, CDR1 SGHTA and CDR2 FQGTGA. The CDR3 has 13 residues. Trimming removed 5 bases from V and 7 bases from J; junction bases left unmatched: 6. This CDR3 is CASSPGGEGTQYF. The CDR3 coding sequence is TGTGCCAGCAGCCCGGGGGGGGAGGGGACCCAGTACTTC.

The rearrangement links TRBV4-2 to TRBJ2-5; D remains unclear. CDR1 is LGHNA, CDR2 YNFKEQ, per germline. V lost 0 bases, J lost 5 bases, and 7 bases lay in between. The CDR3 has 13 amino acids. The CDR3 region has the DNA TGTGCCAGCAGCCAAGAATATGAGGAGACCCAGTACTTC. Amino acid sequence: CASSQEYEETQYF.

This chain joins TRBV19 and TRBJ2-7; 10 positions match TRBD1. The V segment lost 2 bases and the J segment 3 bases; nucleotides outside the gene matches: 4. CDR3 length: 15 amino acids. From germline, CDR1 is LNHDA and CDR2 SQIVND (reference sequence). The CDR3 nucleotides read TGTGCCAGTAGTATAAGGGACAGGGGCATCTACGAGCAGTACTTC. Encoded protein: CASSIRDRGIYEQYF.

For the CDR3, the DNA is TGTGCCAGCAGTGATCAGGGTTACACCATATATTTT. Its protein is CASSDQGYTIYF. The chain links TRBV6-1 to TRBJ1-3; perhaps TRBD1 as D (5 bases). CDR1 and CDR2 (germline): MNHNS, SASEGT. The CDR3 length is 12 residues. V lost 3 bases and J 8 bases, leaving 8 bases between the germline ends.

For the CDR3, the DNA is TGTGCCAGCAGTTTCCGGGACACTCAAGAGACCCAGTACTTC. This codes for CASSFRDTQETQYF. The J gene is TRBJ2-5, the V gene TRBV28; possible D gene TRBD1, 6 bases. V was trimmed by 3 bases and J by 2 bases, leaving 10 bases between them. The CDR3 runs 14 residues. CDR1 MDHEN and CDR2 SYDVKM come from the germline V gene.

This sequence joins TRBV7-3 and TRBJ1-2; 9 bases line up with TRBD1. CDR1 and CDR2 from the germline V gene are SGHTA and FQGTGA. The CDR3 has 14 amino acids. V was clipped by 5 bases and J by 5 bases; unmatched bases: 6. In nucleotides, the CDR3 is TGTGCCAGCAGCCCGGGACAGGGAGGGTATGGCTACACCTTC. This encodes CASSPGQGGYGYTF.

The chain recombines TRBV11-2 with TRBJ2-1; the D gene is possibly TRBD2 (5 bases). This CDR3 comprises 18 residues. The germline V gene encodes CDR1 SGHAT and CDR2 FQNNGV. V shed 0 bases and J shed 0 bases, with 15 bases lying between them. The CDR3: CASSLEGSVVSSYNEQFF. In DNA, the CDR3 is TGTGCCAGCAGCTTAGAGGGGAGCGTCGTTAGCTCCTACAATGAGCAGTTCTTC. Combining the CDR3 with reference TRBV11-2 and TRBJ2-1 gives the whole variable domain EAGVAQSPRYKIIEKRQSVAFWCNPISGHATLYWYQQILGQGPKLLIQFQNNGVVDDSQLPKDRFSAERLKGVDSTLKIQPAKLEDSAVYLCASSLEGSVVSSYNEQFFGPGTRLTVL.

The chain recombines TRBV4-1 with TRBJ2-3; no clear D gene. Germline CDR1 is MGHRA and CDR2 is YSYEKL. There are 13 residues in the CDR3. With 0 bases removed from V and 2 bases from J, the gap between germline ends came to 3 bases. The CDR3 bases are TGCGCCAGCAGCCAAGAACTCACAGATACGCAGTATTTT. This codes for CASSQELTDTQYF.

The chain uses TRBV30 and TRBJ2-2, with 7 bases fitting TRBD1. The CDR3 runs 18 residues. With 1 base clipped from V and 0 bases from J, the junction kept 11 bases outside the gene matches. Germline values: CDR1 GTSNPN, CDR2 SVGIG (reference sequence). The CDR3 sequence is CAWSGHGTDKPNTGELFF. The DNA of the CDR3 is TGTGCCTGGAGTGGGCATGGGACAGACAAACCGAACACCGGGGAGCTGTTTTTT.

The DNA for the CDR3 is TGCGCCAGCAGCCAAGCCCCTAGCGGGAGGGAGACCCAGTACTTC. This encodes CASSQAPSGRETQYF. This rearrangement joins TRBV4-3 to TRBJ2-5, with 11 positions matching TRBD2. Germline V lookup: CDR1 LGHNA, CDR2 YSLEER. This CDR3 has 15 residues. V was pared by 1 base and J by 5 bases, with 3 bases of the junction left unmatched.

The chain joins TRBV29-1 to TRBJ2-5; TRBD2 agrees at 8 bases. V lost 3 bases to trimming and J lost 4 bases; unmatched junction nucleotides: 10. The CDR3 sequence is 15 residues long. Germline V CDR1 and CDR2: SQVTM, ANQGSEA. The CDR3 DNA reads as TGCAGCGTTGAGGTTTGGGCGGGAGGTGGAGAGACCCAGTACTTC. This gives the protein CSVEVWAGGGETQYF.

V gene TRBV6-5 combines with J gene TRBJ2-5; the D gene is possibly TRBD2 (5 bases). Trimming took off 6 bases at V and 1 base at J, with 15 bases between the two ends. The CDR3 is made up of 15 amino acids. Germline V gene data show CDR1 as MNHEY and CDR2 as SVGAGI. DNA for the CDR3: TGTGCCAGCAGAGTTGCCACGGGGATCCAAGAGACCCAGTACTTC. This translates into CASRVATGIQETQYF.

The CDR3 protein is CASSLGQMNTEAFF. The CDR3 coding sequence is TGTGCCAGCAGTTTAGGACAGATGAACACTGAAGCTTTCTTT. The rearrangement joins TRBV27 to TRBJ1-1; D is possibly TRBD1 (6 bases). There are 14 residues in the CDR3. V lost 2 bases to trimming and J lost 0 bases, with 7 bases between them. Germline assignment: CDR1 MNHEY and CDR2 SMNVEV (reference sequence).

This clone appeared a single time. This chain links TRBV2 with TRBJ1-2; TRBD1 matches at 7 bases. The CDR3 is made up of 13 amino acids. V shed 6 bases, J shed 4 bases, and the junction held 5 bases outside the gene matches. The germline V gene encodes CDR1 SNHLY and CDR2 FYNNEI. CDR3 amino acids: CASRGDSFYGYTF. For the CDR3, the DNA is TGTGCCAGCAGGGGGGACAGCTTCTATGGCTACACCTTC.

The chain employs TRBV19 and TRBJ2-3; 8 nucleotides agree with TRBD2. The junction had 3 bases not matched to a gene; V was cut back by 3 bases and J by 1 base. CDR1 and CDR2 from the germline V gene are LNHDA and SQIVND (reference sequence). The CDR3 has 15 residues. The CDR3 here is CASSIKRGRTDTQYF. CDR3 DNA sequence: TGTGCCAGTAGTATCAAGCGGGGGCGCACAGATACGCAGTATTTT.

V is TRBV11-2 and J is TRBJ1-3; 8 bases match TRBD1. This CDR3 comprises 18 residues. Germline lookup yields CDR1 SGHAT and CDR2 FQNNGV. Trimming removed 5 bases from V and 0 bases from J; junction bases left unmatched: 12. The CDR3 loop is CASSRPTDRASSGNTIYF. CDR3 DNA sequence: TGTGCCAGCAGCCGACCTACGGACAGGGCTAGCTCTGGAAACACCATATATTTT.

The chain employs TRBV30 and TRBJ2-1, with a tentative D call TRBD2 (6 bases). The CDR3 length is 11 residues. Germline lookup yields CDR1 GTSNPN and CDR2 SVGIG (reference sequence). Trimming stripped 1 base from V and 9 bases from J, with 7 bases between. This CDR3 reads CAWSAGGEQFF. The CDR3 DNA sequence: TGTGCCTGGAGTGCCGGGGGTGAGCAGTTCTTC.

The chain combines TRBV19 with TRBJ1-5, with TRBD1 matching 7 bases. The junction had 15 bases not matched to a gene; V was cut back by 8 bases and J by 8 bases. The CDR3 consists of 15 residues. The germline V gene has CDR1 LNHDA and CDR2 SQIVND (reference sequence). The CDR3 is CASHPGQLSGEPQHF. In DNA, the CDR3 is TGTGCCAGTCACCCGGGACAGCTCTCTGGGGAGCCCCAGCATTTT.

V usage is TRBV30 and J usage is TRBJ1-6; D possibly corresponds to TRBD1 (5 bases). V was clipped by 3 bases and J by 9 bases, with 9 bases between them. CDR1 and CDR2 from the germline V gene are GTSNPN and SVGIG (reference sequence). The CDR3 runs 12 residues. The CDR3 loop reads CAWSTQGSPLHF. The CDR3 DNA reads as TGTGCCTGGAGCACCCAGGGTTCACCCCTCCACTTT.